This note documents a single T cell receptor (beta chain) sequence. Its matching antigen is unknown. From germline, CDR1 is LGHNA and CDR2 YSLEER. The V end lost 5 bases, the J end lost 8 bases, and 13 bases lay between the germline ends. The CDR3 runs 13 residues. These data are taken from a study of Ad26.COV2.S vaccination and SARS-CoV-2 variants. Background on the study: Donor got 5x10^10 or 1x10^11 viral particles of Ad26.COV2.S.

This sample's treatment: about 20 received Ad26.COV2.S at low or high dose, single or two shots; a few received placebo; per-sample allocation not given. Following the first vaccine or placebo injection, samples were taken on day 63. Ad26 vector vaccine expressed Wuhan-strain SARS-CoV-2 spike. General observations from the study: Individuals receiving vaccine had higher spike-specific TCR breadth than placebo recipients did.

Produced via immunoSEQ multiplex PCR; TCRdb's table is partial and in-frame only. The data hold 350,000 to 500,000 clones, with roughly 87% observed a single time. This rearrangement joins TRBV4-3 to TRBJ2-1; D unclear. Specimen: peripheral blood, collected in a trial of Ad26.COV2.S vaccine versus placebo. This clonotype was obtained from a person aged 18 to 65 who received the Ad26.COV2.S COVID-19 vaccine or a placebo. CDR3 DNA sequence: TGCGCCAGCAGCTACACGCCGGGCTATGAGCAGTTCTTC. Encoded protein: CASSYTPGYEQFF.